Below, 21 T cell receptor beta chains from the same sample are listed, as sequenced in a study of blood T cells in healthy people across ages. For the second PCR, which ran for about 7 to 12 cycles, a sample-barcoded 5' primer and a J-beta primer mix were used. A single record per CDR3 protein comes from TCRdb applying MiXCR to the 5' RACE reads. The sample has 550,000 to 800,000 distinct CDR3 sequences, approximately 31% seen once. Sequencing was performed on blood. These receptors were taken from a woman older than 75 in good health.

Remarks on this clonotype: Since a much larger clone is just one base distant, this may be a read error. The rearrangement uses TRBV7-2 and TRBJ1-5, with D perhaps matching TRBD1 (6 bases). V was shortened by 4 bases and J by 1 base, with 8 bases between the two germline ends. This CDR3 is built from 14 residues. Germline lookup yields CDR1 SGHTA and CDR2 FQGNSA. CDR3 nucleotides: TGTGCCAGCAGCTGTAGGGGGAGCAATCAGCCCCAGCATTTT. Its translation is CASSCRGSNQPQHF.

This chain links TRBV10-3 with TRBJ1-6; TRBD1 matches at 8 bases. The germline V gene has CDR1 ENHRY and CDR2 SYGVKD. V lost 6 bases to trimming and J lost 0 bases; unmatched junction nucleotides: 1. This CDR3 contains 15 residues. Written as DNA, the CDR3 is TGTGCCATCAGGACAGGGGACTCCTATAATTCACCCCTCCACTTT. This encodes CAIRTGDSYNSPLHF.

The chain carries TRBV20-1 and TRBJ2-4, with a tentative D call TRBD1 (7 bases). Judging by the DNA end, TRBJ2-7 fits better; the J call may be wrong. The CDR3 consists of 15 residues. Germline lookup yields CDR1 DFQATT and CDR2 SNEGSKA (reference sequence). CDR3 coding DNA: TGCAGTACCCATGCAAGGGGGGACAGCACCTACGAGCAGTACTTC. Translating it yields CSTHARGDSTYEQYF.

This clonotype was counted ten times or more. The J gene is TRBJ2-5, the V gene TRBV5-1; D is unclear. V was shortened by 6 bases and J by 0 bases, with 9 bases between the two germline ends. The CDR3 contains 13 residues. Per germline, CDR1 SGHRS and CDR2 YFSETQ. This chain's CDR3 is CASTTGNQETQYF. The CDR3, as DNA: TGCGCCAGCACTACGGGTAACCAAGAGACCCAGTACTTC.

This chain joins TRBV5-6 and TRBJ2-5; TRBD1 is a possible D gene (6 bases). Trimming shortened V by 6 bases and J by 5 bases, and 20 bases separated the two germline ends. Germline values: CDR1 SGHDT, CDR2 YYEEEE. This CDR3 contains 15 residues. The chain's CDR3 is CASNPRARGLETQYF. CDR3 bases: TGTGCCAGCAACCCCAGAGCCAGGGGTTTGGAGACCCAGTACTTC.

This clonotype was found many times. This chain links TRBV18 with TRBJ2-7, with D maybe TRBD1 (6 bases). V dropped 6 bases and J dropped 4 bases, with 19 bases sitting between them. CDR1 is KGHSH and CDR2 is LQKENI in the germline V gene. This CDR3 comprises 15 residues. CDR3 DNA: TGTGCCAGCTCCCGACGAGACAGGCCTCCATACGAGCAGTACTTC. Translation gives CASSRRDRPPYEQYF.

This clonotype was counted ten times or more. This chain uses TRBV5-1 with TRBJ2-3; no reliable D call. Germline lookup yields CDR1 SGHRS and CDR2 YFSETQ. Deletions cut 4 bases from V and 4 bases from J, with 16 bases between. The CDR3 loop spans 15 amino acids. As DNA, the CDR3 is TGCGCCAGCAGCCCCTCACGACTCGGCGCAGATACGCAGTATTTT. Its translation is CASSPSRLGADTQYF.

The chain joins TRBV4-3 to TRBJ2-5; D might be TRBD2 (6 bases). Germline V CDR1 and CDR2: LGHNA, YSLEER. The CDR3 spans 15 residues. V dropped 0 bases and J dropped 0 bases, with 8 bases sitting between them. The CDR3, as DNA: TGCGCCAGCAGCCAAGATGCGGGGTACCAAGAGACCCAGTACTTC. It yields the protein CASSQDAGYQETQYF.

The V call is TRBV5-4, the J call TRBJ1-2, with 7 bases aligning to TRBD1. The CDR3 is 15 amino acids. V shed 3 bases, J shed 4 bases, and the junction held 9 bases outside the gene matches. CDR1 and CDR2 from the germline V gene are SGHNT and YYREEE (reference sequence). This chain's CDR3 is CASSSQGTPLYGYTF. The CDR3 coding sequence is TGTGCCAGCAGCTCACAGGGGACCCCCCTCTATGGCTACACCTTC.

The V and J genes are TRBV13 and TRBJ2-7; D is perhaps TRBD1 (6 bases). Germline V gives CDR1 PRHDT, CDR2 FYEKMQ (reference sequence). V was trimmed by 3 bases and J by 10 bases, leaving 16 bases between them. The CDR3 is made up of 13 amino acids. CDR3 region: CASSFLQGEAQYF. DNA for the CDR3: TGTGCCAGCAGCTTTTTACAGGGAGAGGCCCAGTACTTC.

This clonotype was counted between two and nine times. V is TRBV9 and J is TRBJ1-1, with D maybe TRBD1 (6 bases). V lost 3 bases, J lost 0 bases, and 12 bases lay in between. Germline V lookup: CDR1 SGDLS, CDR2 YYNGEE. This CDR3 contains 15 residues. The CDR3 nucleotides are TGTGCCAGCAGCGAGACAGGCGTCTTGAACACTGAAGCTTTCTTT. Translation gives CASSETGVLNTEAFF.

This chain joins TRBV5-1 and TRBJ1-4; D is ambiguous. V was clipped by 5 bases and J by 0 bases, with 11 bases between them. Germline CDR1 SGHRS, CDR2 YFSETQ. The CDR3 spans 15 residues. The CDR3 reads CASRRSAATNEKLFF. The CDR3 region has the DNA TGCGCCAGCAGGCGTTCAGCGGCAACTAATGAAAAACTGTTTTTT.

This clonotype appeared a single time. Here the CDR3 reads CASSGTGGARDTQYF. CDR3 in DNA: TGTGCCAGCAGTGGTACAGGGGGCGCGAGAGATACGCAGTATTTT. V and J are TRBV6-5 and TRBJ2-3; 9 nucleotides align to TRBD1. The germline V gene encodes CDR1 MNHEY and CDR2 SVGAGI. This CDR3 comprises 15 residues. V shed 5 bases, J shed 5 bases, and the junction held 8 bases outside the gene matches.

The chain has TRBV6-5 and TRBJ1-1, with D possibly TRBD1 on 5 matching bases. The CDR3 extends over 13 amino acids. Germline CDR1 reads MNHEY; CDR2 reads SVGAGI. V gave up 6 bases and J gave up 6 bases, with 14 bases separating them. The CDR3 DNA is TGTGCCAGCAGCCGAGCAGGGAGCGCTGAAGCTTTCTTT. Translating gives CASSRAGSAEAFF.

The table lists this clonotype with a count of one. The J gene is TRBJ2-2, the V gene TRBV12-3 or TRBV12-4; possible D gene TRBD1, 6 bases. This CDR3 contains 14 residues. V lost 6 bases, J lost 5 bases, and 13 bases lay in between. CDR3 nucleotides: TGTGCCAGCAGGACCAGGGGTGTTACCGGGGAGCTGTTTTTT. Residues: CASRTRGVTGELFF.

Concerning this clonotype: A much larger clone differs by one base, so this may be a read error. This rearrangement joins TRBV7-2 to TRBJ2-7, with 7 bases aligning to TRBD1. The CDR3 loop spans 15 amino acids. The J segment lost 1 base and the V segment lost 5 bases, leaving 8 bases of the junction unmatched. Germline CDR1 SGHTA, CDR2 FQGNSA. The CDR3 sequence: CASSKPTGNSYEQYF. The CDR3 DNA reads TGTGCCAGCAGCAAGCCGACAGGGAATTCCTACGAGCAGTACTTC.

This clonotype came up once. A much bigger clone sits one base away, suggesting this may be a read error. The V and J genes are TRBV20-1 and TRBJ1-4; D unresolved. V was shortened by 4 bases and J by 8 bases, with 20 bases between the two germline ends. CDR1 and CDR2 (germline): DFQATT, SNEGSKA (reference sequence). The CDR3 sequence is 15 residues long. The CDR3 is CSAIRLDWEEEKLFF. The CDR3, as DNA: TGCAGTGCTATAAGACTTGACTGGGAGGAGGAAAAACTGTTTTTT.

The CDR3 here is CASSQDHRGYTF. The CDR3 coding sequence is TGTGCCAGCAGCCAAGATCACCGTGGCTACACCTTC. V usage is TRBV3-1 and J usage is TRBJ1-2; D remains unclear. The CDR3 is made up of 12 amino acids. Germline assignment: CDR1 LGHDT and CDR2 YNNKEL (reference sequence). The V end lost 0 bases, the J end lost 7 bases, and 6 bases lay between the germline ends. The full variable domain, with the rest looked up from reference TRBV3-1 and TRBJ1-2, is DTAVSQTPKYLVTQMGNDKSIKCEQNLGHDTMYWYKQDSKKFLKIMFSYNNKELIINETVPNRFSPKSPDKAHLNLHINSLELGDSAVYFCASSQDHRGYTFGSGTRLTVV.

Regarding this clonotype: Being one base from a much bigger clone, this may be a read error. Because the CDR3 is missing its conserved closing phenylalanine or tryptophan, this is likely a read error. This chain links TRBV5-6 with TRBJ1-5, with unresolved D. CDR1 SGHDT and CDR2 YYEEEE come from the germline V gene. CDR3 length: 13 amino acids. The ends were cut back, 4 bases at V and 5 bases at J, with 10 bases in the middle. The CDR3 DNA follows: TGTGCCAGCAGCCACACTCAGGATCAGCCCCAGCATTTG. Amino acid sequence: CASSHTQDQPQHL.

This clonotype came up many times. The chain couples TRBV7-2 to TRBJ2-7, with D unclear. The CDR3 is made up of 15 amino acids. The germline CDR1 and CDR2 sequences are SGHTA and FQGNSA. V was trimmed by 5 bases and J by 1 base, leaving 15 bases between them. The CDR3 coding sequence is TGTGCCAGCAGCCTATCGCCGGTTGGGTCCTACGAGCAGTACTTC. Amino acid sequence: CASSLSPVGSYEQYF.

This clonotype occurred many times. This chain uses TRBV27 with TRBJ1-6; the D is unclear. This CDR3 is 13 amino acids long. Trimming took off 5 bases at V and 7 bases at J, with 9 bases between the two ends. Germline assignment: CDR1 MNHEY and CDR2 SMNVEV (reference sequence). CDR3 amino acids: CASSPPSNSPLHF. DNA for the CDR3: TGTGCCAGCAGTCCCCCAAGCAATTCACCCCTCCACTTT.